This is a list of T cell receptor beta chains from one sample in a study of blood T cell repertoires in COVID-19. The protocol was immunoSEQ multiplex PCR, while the TCRdb copy is restricted to in-frame clones and leaves out a portion. Of around 310,000 clones listed, around 89% are singletons. The material sequenced was peripheral blood. These receptors all stem from a woman aged 40 to 50 with COVID-19, enrolled during active disease. Each CDR3 is given with its conserved first and last residue. A D gene is named only where the DNA matches it firmly. Clone sizes are given selectively: once, few, many, or a class where the clone is expanded.

D gene,J gene,clone size,V gene,CDR3 protein,CDR3 DNA
TRBD1,TRBJ2-7,once,TRBV11-2,CASSPRTGENEQYF,TGTGCCAGCAGCCCACGGACAGGGGAGAACGAGCAGTACTTC
NA,TRBJ1-4,NA,TRBV25-1,CASSGNRDISNKLFF,TGTGCCAGCAGTGGAAACAGGGACATCTCGAATAAACTGTTTTTT
TRBD1,TRBJ1-6,NA,TRBV28,CASSRGQDGSPLHF,TGTGCCAGCAGTAGGGGACAGGATGGGTCACCCCTCCACTTT
TRBD1,TRBJ1-1,NA,TRBV11-3,CASSSRQGITEAFF,TGTGCCAGCAGCTCACGACAGGGAATCACTGAAGCTTTCTTT
NA,TRBJ1-4,NA,TRBV3-1/TRBV3-2,CASSHGSGYEKLFF,TGTGCCAGCAGCCACGGGAGCGGGTATGAAAAACTGTTTTTT
NA,TRBJ1-2,NA,TRBV19,CASSIDARALPGGPHGYTF,TGTGCCAGTAGTATAGATGCCCGGGCATTACCCGGGGGACCACATGGCTACACCTTC
TRBD2,TRBJ2-7,NA,TRBV7-2,CASSQRTGGLYEQYF,TGTGCCAGCAGCCAACGAACGGGGGGACTCTACGAGCAGTACTTC
TRBD1,TRBJ1-5,NA,TRBV4-1,CASSQEDRDQPQHF,TGCGCCAGCAGCCAAGAGGACAGGGACCAGCCCCAGCATTTT
NA,TRBJ2-5,NA,TRBV7-3,CASSLGSQETQYF,TGTGCCAGCAGCTTGGGGAGCCAAGAGACCCAGTACTTC
NA,TRBJ1-1,NA,TRBV5-4,CASSLEVGWTEAFF,TGTGCCAGCAGCTTGGAAGTCGGTTGGACTGAAGCTTTCTTT
NA,TRBJ2-2,NA,TRBV18,CASSPLASTGTGELFF,TGTGCCAGCTCACCACTCGCGAGTACGGGCACCGGGGAGCTGTTTTTT
NA,TRBJ1-5,NA,TRBV5-4,CASSSRGGPQHF,TGTGCCAGCAGCTCGAGAGGCGGACCCCAGCATTTT
TRBD1,TRBJ1-2,NA,TRBV10-3,CAIKAGDRGGYTF,TGTGCCATCAAGGCAGGGGACAGAGGAGGCTACACCTTC
NA,TRBJ1-2,NA,TRBV2,CASSVLSGANYGYTF,TGTGCCAGCAGTGTACTCTCCGGAGCTAACTATGGCTACACCTTC
TRBD1,TRBJ2-7,once,TRBV25-1,CASSPRTGHLYEQYF,TGTGCCAGCTCCCCCCGGACAGGGCACCTCTACGAGCAGTACTTC
TRBD1,TRBJ1-2,few,TRBV7-9,CASSSTGGQRYGYTF,TGTGCCAGCAGCTCTACAGGGGGCCAAAGGTATGGCTACACCTTC
NA,TRBJ1-2,NA,TRBV6-2/TRBV6-3,CASSLAGQRFGYTF,TGTGCCAGCAGTCTAGCTGGACAGCGCTTCGGCTACACCTTC